These 18 T cell receptor beta chains were all obtained from the same sample, sequenced in a study of cytomegalovirus exposure and HLA in healthy donors. PCR primers comprised 60 Vbeta and 13 Jbeta primers. Assay: immunoSEQ multiplex PCR; the TCRdb copy retains only in-frame clones and omits some. The table has approximately 100,000 clones, 73% seen once. Sequenced sample: PBMCs. All receptors come from a man aged 35 to 55 in good health and CMV-seronegative.

V usage is TRBV7-2 and J usage is TRBJ2-1, with D perhaps TRBD1 (6 bases). The ends were cut back, 1 base at V and 7 bases at J, with 17 bases in the middle. The germline gives CDR1 SGHTA, CDR2 FQGNSA. This CDR3 is 16 amino acids long. The CDR3 DNA sequence: TGTGCCAGCAGCTTAGTAGGGATTGGGGGCCCAAATGAGCAGTTCTTC. It encodes CASSLVGIGGPNEQFF.

The chain has TRBV25-1 and TRBJ2-7, with D perhaps TRBD2 (5 bases). From germline, CDR1 is MGHDK and CDR2 SYGVNS. With 4 bases removed from V and 6 bases from J, the gap between germline ends came to 7 bases. The CDR3 has 11 amino acids. The CDR3 sequence: CASSVGSEQYF. For the CDR3, the DNA is TGTGCCAGCAGTGTTGGGAGCGAGCAGTACTTC.

The chain joins TRBV5-6 to TRBJ2-3, with a tentative D call TRBD1 (5 bases). CDR3 length: 12 residues. Trimming took 3 bases from V and 6 from J, leaving 8 bases between them. CDR1 is SGHDT, CDR2 YYEEEE, per germline. The CDR3 DNA reads TGTGCCAGCAGCTGGGGCCTGGATACGCAGTATTTT. As protein: CASSWGLDTQYF.

This clone was recorded once. The chain has TRBV28 and TRBJ2-3, with D tentatively TRBD2 (5 bases). CDR1 and CDR2 (germline): MDHEN, SYDVKM. The CDR3 loop spans 15 amino acids. V shed 5 bases and J shed 2 bases, with 14 bases lying between them. CDR3 nucleotide sequence: TGTGCCAGCAGTGCCCGGGGAAGAAACACAGATACGCAGTATTTT. Translated: CASSARGRNTDTQYF. Using reference TRBV28 and TRBJ2-3 for the parts outside the CDR3, the full variable domain is DVKVTQSSRYLVKRTGEKVFLECVQDMDHENMFWYRQDPGLGLRLIYFSYDVKMKEKGDIPEGYSVSREKKERFSLILESASTNQTSMYLCASSARGRNTDTQYFGPGTRLTVL.

The gene calls are TRBV5-6 and TRBJ2-1; 7 positions agree with TRBD1. Germline CDR1 reads SGHDT; CDR2 reads YYEEEE. CDR3 size: 14 residues. The V gene end was trimmed by 4 bases and the J gene end by 4 bases; junction bases not matched to a gene: 5. Written as DNA, the CDR3 is TGTGCCAGCAGCACGGGACAGAATTACAATGAGCAGTTCTTC. It translates to CASSTGQNYNEQFF.

This rearrangement joins TRBV15 to TRBJ2-5; 7 bases fit TRBD1. J gave up 7 bases and V 5 bases, and 7 bases lay outside the gene matches. This CDR3 is built from 13 residues. The germline V gene has CDR1 LNHNV and CDR2 YYDKDF (reference sequence). As DNA, the CDR3 is TGTGCCACCAGCGGTGACAGGGCCGGGACCCAGTACTTC. Its translation is CATSGDRAGTQYF.

The V and J genes are TRBV4-3 and TRBJ2-5; possibly TRBD1 for D (5 bases). Germline values: CDR1 LGHNA, CDR2 YSLEER. This CDR3 spans 16 amino acids. With 0 bases removed from V and 4 bases from J, the gap between germline ends came to 15 bases. CDR3: CASSQDLRQGIETQYF. CDR3 coding DNA: TGCGCCAGCAGCCAAGATCTTCGGCAGGGAATAGAGACCCAGTACTTC.

The V gene is TRBV7-2, the J gene TRBJ2-1; 8 bases match TRBD2. Per the germline V gene, CDR1 is SGHTA and CDR2 is FQGNSA. CDR3 length: 14 amino acids. V shed 5 bases and J 8 bases; nucleotides not matched to a gene: 8. The CDR3 DNA follows: TGTGCCAGCAGCCCCCGGACTAGCAGAGATGAGCAGTTCTTC. The encoded protein is CASSPRTSRDEQFF.

This clone was recorded a few times. The rearrangement joins TRBV13 to TRBJ1-1; 7 bases map to TRBD1. V lost 1 base and J lost 10; bases outside the gene matches: 6. CDR1 is PRHDT, CDR2 FYEKMQ, per germline (reference sequence). This CDR3 region has 13 residues. This CDR3 is CASSLVGTDRAFF. CDR3 nucleotide sequence: TGTGCCAGCAGCTTAGTAGGGACAGATCGAGCTTTCTTT.

The chain uses TRBV6-4 and TRBJ1-4; 8 bases agree with TRBD1. The germline V gene has CDR1 MRHNA and CDR2 SNTAGT. V trimming: 6 bases; J trimming: 3 bases; junction bases outside the gene matches: 6. This CDR3 contains 15 residues. In DNA, the CDR3 is TGTGCCAGCAGAAACAGGGGGGCTGCTAATGAAAAACTGTTTTTT. Protein: CASRNRGAANEKLFF.

CDR3 sequence reads: CAIRPGASGDEQFF. The CDR3 DNA reads TGTGCCATCAGGCCGGGAGCCAGTGGGGATGAGCAGTTCTTC. The chain joins TRBV10-3 to TRBJ2-1; the D gene is possibly TRBD2 (6 bases). The CDR3 contains 14 residues. V was clipped by 6 bases and J by 8 bases, with 17 bases between them. Looked up from germline, CDR1 is ENHRY and CDR2 is SYGVKD.

This chain connects TRBV21-1 to TRBJ2-2; whether TRBD1, the table's D call, matches the DNA was not checked. TRBV21-1 is tagged as a pseudogene. The CDR3 is made up of 15 amino acids. In nucleotides, the CDR3 is TGTGCCAGCAGCAAGAGACAGGGGAACACCGGGGAGCTGTTTTTT. Protein: CASSKRQGNTGELFF.

The chain has TRBV18 and TRBJ2-3; TRBD2 agrees at 8 bases. With 4 bases clipped from V and 4 bases from J, the junction kept 13 bases outside the gene matches. The germline gives CDR1 KGHSH, CDR2 LQKENI. CDR3 length: 17 residues. The CDR3 DNA follows: TGTGCCAGCTCACTGAAGAACTTCGGGGGGGCCCCAGATACGCAGTATTTT. It yields the protein CASSLKNFGGAPDTQYF.

This chain uses TRBV4-1 with TRBJ1-2; D is uncertain. CDR1 MGHRA and CDR2 YSYEKL come from the germline V gene. V lost 1 base and J 0 bases, leaving 9 bases between the germline ends. The CDR3 has 15 amino acids. The CDR3 DNA is TGCGCCAGCAGCCAAGGGCAGATGTCTAACTATGGCTACACCTTC. Amino acid sequence: CASSQGQMSNYGYTF.

The V call is TRBV4-2, the J call TRBJ1-2; D is unresolved. This CDR3 has 15 amino acids. CDR1 LGHNA and CDR2 YNFKEQ come from the germline V gene. Between the trimmed V and J ends, which lost 6 bases and 2 bases, there was a span of 16 bases. The DNA for the CDR3 is TGTGCCAGCAGGTCTCAAATGGAGATCAACTATGGCTACACCTTC. As protein: CASRSQMEINYGYTF.

The chain uses TRBV19 and TRBJ1-2, with D possibly matching TRBD1 (5 bases). Germline lookup yields CDR1 LNHDA and CDR2 SQIVND (reference sequence). V lost 6 bases, J lost 4 bases, and 18 bases lay in between. This CDR3 is built from 15 residues. CDR3 in DNA: TGTGCCAGTAGGATATTGTCGGGCCAGGGCTATGGCTACACCTTC. As protein: CASRILSGQGYGYTF. Full variable domain (missing parts from reference TRBV19 and TRBJ1-2): DGGITQSPKYLFRKEGQNVTLSCEQNLNHDAMYWYRQDPGQGLRLIYYSQIVNDFQKGDIAEGYSVSREKKESFPLTVTSAQKNPTAFYLCASRILSGQGYGYTFGSGTRLTVV.

CDR3 bases: TGCGCCAGCAGCCCGGAATCACTATCCTCCTACGAGCAGTACTTC. Translating it yields CASSPESLSSYEQYF. This sequence joins TRBV5-1 and TRBJ2-7, with unresolved D. Trimming stripped 4 bases from V and 0 bases from J, with 14 bases between. The CDR3 totals 15 residues. Germline V CDR1 and CDR2: SGHRS, YFSETQ.

The chain uses TRBV2 and TRBJ2-7, with 8 bases identical to TRBD1. V lost 4 bases and J lost 9; bases outside the gene matches: 14. The CDR3 runs to 15 residues. The germline V gene encodes CDR1 SNHLY and CDR2 FYNNEI. CDR3 protein: CASSGGTGFSPRQYF. The CDR3 DNA reads TGTGCCAGCAGTGGTGGGACAGGCTTTTCCCCTCGGCAGTACTTC.